This T cell receptor beta chain originates from a study of CD4 T cells in relation to SARS-CoV-2 and coronaviruses. Study summary: Shared crossreactive spike epitopes were mapped to their HLA restriction.

Survey-level TCR-beta sequencing used DNA from CEF-cultured naive and memory CD4+ T cells. Sequenced by immunoSEQ multiplex PCR; TCRdb stores in-frame clones only, minus some. The repertoire holds 30,000 to 45,000 clones, with 70% to 80% as singletons. To note about this clone: Its antigen is undetermined.

This CDR3 has 13 residues. Germline CDR1 SQVTM, CDR2 ANQGSEA. The ends were cut back, 6 bases at V and 4 bases at J, with 14 bases in the middle. Sequencing used memory CD4+ T cells from PBMCs, cultured in vitro. This chain uses TRBV29-1 with TRBJ2-3; D is possibly TRBD1 (6 bases). This clonotype was obtained from an adult with COVID-19. For the CDR3, the DNA is TGCAGCGTGGGACACCCATCGCCAGATACGCAGTATTTT. Translation gives CSVGHPSPDTQYF.